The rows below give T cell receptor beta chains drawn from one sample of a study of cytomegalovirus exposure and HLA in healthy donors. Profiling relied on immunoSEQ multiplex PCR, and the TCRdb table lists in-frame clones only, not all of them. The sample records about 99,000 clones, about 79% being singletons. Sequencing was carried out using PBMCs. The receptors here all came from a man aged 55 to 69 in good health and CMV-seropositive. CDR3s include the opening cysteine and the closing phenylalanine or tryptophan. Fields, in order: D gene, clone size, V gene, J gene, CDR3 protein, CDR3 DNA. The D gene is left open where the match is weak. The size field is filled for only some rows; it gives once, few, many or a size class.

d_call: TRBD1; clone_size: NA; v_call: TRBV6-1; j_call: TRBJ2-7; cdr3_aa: CASTPNRDRAHEQYF; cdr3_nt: TGTGCCAGCACCCCAAATCGTGACAGGGCACACGAGCAGTACTTC
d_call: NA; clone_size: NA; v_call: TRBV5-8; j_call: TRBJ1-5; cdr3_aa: CASSLFTSSNQPQHF; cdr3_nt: TGTGCCAGCAGCTTGTTTACTTCAAGCAATCAGCCCCAGCATTTT
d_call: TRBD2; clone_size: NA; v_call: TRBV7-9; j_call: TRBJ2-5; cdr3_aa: CASTLAGQETQYF; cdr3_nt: TGTGCCAGCACGCTAGCGGGGCAAGAGACCCAGTACTTC
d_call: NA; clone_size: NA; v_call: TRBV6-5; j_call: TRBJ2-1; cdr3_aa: CASSYSMSGGNEQFF; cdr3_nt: TGTGCCAGCAGTTACTCGATGTCAGGGGGGAATGAGCAGTTCTTC
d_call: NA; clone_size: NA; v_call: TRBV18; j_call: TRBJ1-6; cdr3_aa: CASSRKGDNNSPLHF; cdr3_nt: TGTGCCAGCTCACGAAAAGGGGATAACAATTCACCCCTCCACTTT
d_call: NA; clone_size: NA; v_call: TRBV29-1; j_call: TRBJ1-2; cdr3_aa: CSDLSQSYGYTF; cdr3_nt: TGCAGCGACTTATCACAGAGCTATGGCTACACCTTC
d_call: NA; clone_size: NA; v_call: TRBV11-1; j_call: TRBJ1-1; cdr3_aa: CASSSTENTEAFF; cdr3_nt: TGTGCCAGCAGCTCGACAGAGAACACTGAAGCTTTCTTT
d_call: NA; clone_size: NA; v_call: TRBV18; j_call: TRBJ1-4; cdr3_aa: CASSPTDSIATNEKLFF; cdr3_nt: TGTGCCAGCTCACCAACCGACAGCATTGCAACTAATGAAAAACTGTTTTTT
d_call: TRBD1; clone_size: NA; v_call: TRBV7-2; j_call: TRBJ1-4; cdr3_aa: CASSSPPTGSEKLFF; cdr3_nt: TGTGCCAGCAGCTCGCCCCCGACAGGGAGTGAAAAACTGTTTTTT
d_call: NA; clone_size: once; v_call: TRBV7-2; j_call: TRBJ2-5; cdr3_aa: CASSRQGGGEAQYF; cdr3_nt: TGTGCCAGCAGCCGACAGGGAGGAGGAGAGGCCCAGTACTTC
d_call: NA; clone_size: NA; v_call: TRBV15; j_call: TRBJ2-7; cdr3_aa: CATSSGTGGSGGFYEQYF; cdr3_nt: TGTGCCACCAGCTCCGGGACAGGAGGTAGCGGGGGATTCTACGAGCAGTACTTC
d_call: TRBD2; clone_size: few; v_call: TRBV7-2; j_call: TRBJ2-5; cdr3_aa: CASSLAFSGGQETQYF; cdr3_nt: TGTGCCAGCAGCTTAGCGTTCAGCGGGGGACAAGAGACCCAGTACTTC
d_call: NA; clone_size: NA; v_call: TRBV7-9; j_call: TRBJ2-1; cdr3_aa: CASSPSSQYYNEQFF; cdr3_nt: TGTGCCAGCAGCCCGTCGTCACAGTACTACAATGAGCAGTTCTTC
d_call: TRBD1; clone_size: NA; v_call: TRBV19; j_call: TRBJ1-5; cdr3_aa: CASSGTGGNQPQHF; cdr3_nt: TGTGCCAGTTCTGGGACAGGGGGAAATCAGCCCCAGCATTTT
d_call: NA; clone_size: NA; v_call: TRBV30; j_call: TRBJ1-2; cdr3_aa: CAWTGGGQGGYTF; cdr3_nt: TGTGCCTGGACCGGGGGGGGGCAGGGAGGCTACACCTTC
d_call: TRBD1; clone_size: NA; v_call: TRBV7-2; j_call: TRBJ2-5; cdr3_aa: CASSSRTGRGETQYF; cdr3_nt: TGTGCCAGCAGCTCGCGGACAGGGAGAGGGGAGACCCAGTACTTC
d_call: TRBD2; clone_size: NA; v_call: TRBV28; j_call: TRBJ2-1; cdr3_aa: CASNKGGGQYNEQFF; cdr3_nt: TGTGCCAGCAACAAGGGCGGGGGGCAGTACAATGAGCAGTTCTTC
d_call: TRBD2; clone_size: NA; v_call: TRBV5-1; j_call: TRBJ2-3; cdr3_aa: CASSFGLAGYTSTDTQYF; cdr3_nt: TGCGCCAGCAGCTTCGGCCTAGCGGGCTATACTAGCACAGATACGCAGTATTTT
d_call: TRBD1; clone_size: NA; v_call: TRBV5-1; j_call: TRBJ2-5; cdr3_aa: CASSVGGTQETQYF; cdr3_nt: TGCGCCAGCAGCGTAGGGGGCACCCAAGAGACCCAGTACTTC
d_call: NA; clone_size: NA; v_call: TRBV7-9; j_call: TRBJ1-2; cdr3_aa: CASTLDLTGNHGYTF; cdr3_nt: TGTGCCAGCACCTTGGACCTTACAGGGAATCATGGCTACACCTTC
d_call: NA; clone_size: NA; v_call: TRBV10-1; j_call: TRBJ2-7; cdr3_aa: CASSVETDNEQYF; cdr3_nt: TGCGCCAGCAGTGTTGAGACAGATAACGAGCAGTACTTC
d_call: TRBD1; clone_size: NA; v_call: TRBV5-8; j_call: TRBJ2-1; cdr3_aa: CASSFTTGPYNEQFF; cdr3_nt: TGTGCCAGCAGCTTTACGACAGGGCCCTACAATGAGCAGTTCTTC
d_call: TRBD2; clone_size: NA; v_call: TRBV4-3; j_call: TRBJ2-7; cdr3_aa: CASSQGEGTYEQYF; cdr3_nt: TGCGCCAGCAGCCAAGGGGAGGGAACCTACGAGCAGTACTTC
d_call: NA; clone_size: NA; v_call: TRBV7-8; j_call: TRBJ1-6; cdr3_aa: CASCGRQAYNSPLHF; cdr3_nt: TGTGCCAGCTGCGGGAGACAAGCCTATAATTCACCCCTCCACTTT
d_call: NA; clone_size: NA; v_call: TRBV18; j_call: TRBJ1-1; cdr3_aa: CASSPTVNTEAFF; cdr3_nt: TGTGCCAGCTCGCCGACAGTGAACACTGAAGCTTTCTTT
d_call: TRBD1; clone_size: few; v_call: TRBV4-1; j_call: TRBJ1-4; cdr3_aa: CASSGTGGGEKLFF; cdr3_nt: TGCGCCAGCAGCGGAACAGGGGGCGGTGAAAAACTGTTTTTT
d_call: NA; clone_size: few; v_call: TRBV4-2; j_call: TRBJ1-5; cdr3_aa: CASSQASGGRYSNQPQHF; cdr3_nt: TGTGCCAGCAGCCAAGCCTCAGGAGGGCGATATAGCAATCAGCCCCAGCATTTT
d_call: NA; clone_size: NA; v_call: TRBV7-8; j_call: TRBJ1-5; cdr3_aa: CASSLTLRYHNQPQHF; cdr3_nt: TGTGCCAGCAGCTTAACGCTGCGATATCACAATCAGCCCCAGCATTTT
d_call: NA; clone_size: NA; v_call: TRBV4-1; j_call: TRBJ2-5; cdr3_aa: CASSQEARAGETQYF; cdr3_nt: TGCGCCAGCAGCCAAGAGGCGCGGGCGGGGGAGACCCAGTACTTC
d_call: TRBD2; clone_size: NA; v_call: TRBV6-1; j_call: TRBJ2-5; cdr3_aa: CASSENPSGVQETQYF; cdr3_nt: TGTGCCAGCAGTGAAAACCCTAGCGGGGTTCAAGAGACCCAGTACTTC
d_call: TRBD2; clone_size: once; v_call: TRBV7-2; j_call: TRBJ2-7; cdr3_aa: CASSYVASGDYEQYF; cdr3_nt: TGTGCCAGCAGTTATGTAGCCAGCGGGGACTACGAGCAGTACTTC
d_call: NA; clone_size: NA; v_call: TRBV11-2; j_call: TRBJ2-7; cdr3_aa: CASSLAVGSYEQYF; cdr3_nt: TGTGCCAGCAGCTTAGCTGTCGGCTCCTACGAGCAGTACTTC
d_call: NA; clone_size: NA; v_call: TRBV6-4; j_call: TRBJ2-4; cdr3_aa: CASSSQGPIAKNIQYF; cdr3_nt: TGTGCCAGCAGTTCACAGGGACCGATAGCCAAAAACATTCAGTACTTC
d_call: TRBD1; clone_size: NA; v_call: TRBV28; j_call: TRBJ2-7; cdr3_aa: CASSRQGYEQYF; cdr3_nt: TGTGCCAGCAGTCGACAGGGCTACGAGCAGTACTTC
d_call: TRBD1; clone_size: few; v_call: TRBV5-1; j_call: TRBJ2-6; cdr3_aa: CASSPQGAGANVLTF; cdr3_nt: TGCGCCAGCAGCCCCCAGGGGGCTGGGGCCAACGTCCTGACTTTC
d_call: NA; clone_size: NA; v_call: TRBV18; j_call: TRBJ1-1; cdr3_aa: CVSSPPTSSEAFF; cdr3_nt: TGTGTCAGCTCACCACCAACGAGCTCTGAAGCTTTCTTT